The 10 T cell receptor beta chains below were found in one sample sequenced in a study of neurological immune-mediated disorders. TCRdb itself ran the 5' RACE reads through MiXCR, one entry per CDR3 protein. The sample comprises nearly 60,000 distinct CDR3 sequences, about 3.7% of which are singletons, and approximately 7.1% rests with the top ten. Specimen: PBMCs. The receptors were sampled from a woman in her sixties with multiple sclerosis.

The sample holds many counts of this clonotype. CDR3 sequence (DNA): TGCGCCAGCAGCTTAACTGGGGCCGCCGACGCTTTCTTT. Amino acids: CASSLTGAADAFF. The genes are TRBV5-1 and TRBJ1-1, with a possible D match to TRBD1 (5 bases). The CDR3 is made up of 13 amino acids. From germline, CDR1 is SGHRS and CDR2 YFSETQ. V lost 2 bases, J lost 11 bases, and 16 bases lay in between. The full variable domain, its missing parts supplied by reference TRBV5-1 and TRBJ1-1, is KAGVTQTPRYLIKTRGQQVTLSCSPISGHRSVSWYQQTPGQGLQFLFEYFSETQRNKGNFPGRFSGRQFSNSRSEMNVSTLELGDSALYLCASSLTGAADAFFGQGTRLTVV.

This clonotype showed up many times. The chain employs TRBV29-1 and TRBJ2-1, with TRBD2 as a possible D gene (5 bases). V gave up 4 bases and J gave up 10 bases, with 14 bases separating them. There are 12 residues in the CDR3. CDR1 SQVTM and CDR2 ANQGSEA come from the germline V gene. The CDR3 loop reads CSVARGSEEQFF. In nucleotides, the CDR3 is TGCAGCGTTGCACGAGGGAGCGAAGAGCAGTTCTTC.

This clonotype has just a few counts. The CDR3 nucleotides are TGCAGTGCTAGCAAGGGTCAGGGTCAGCCCCAGCATTTT. Encoded protein: CSASKGQGQPQHF. The chain joins TRBV20-1 to TRBJ1-5, with D possibly being TRBD1 (5 bases). Trimming cost V 3 bases and J 6 bases, with 12 bases left between them. This CDR3 region has 13 residues. Per the germline V gene, CDR1 is DFQATT and CDR2 is SNEGSKA (reference sequence).

This clonotype was detected ten times or more. This chain connects TRBV6-6 to TRBJ2-1; 8 bases match TRBD2. Germline trimming cut 2 bases from V and 8 bases from J; bases unmatched to any gene: 5. The germline CDR1 and CDR2 sequences are MNHNY and SVGAGI (reference sequence). This CDR3 is built from 14 residues. CDR3 amino acids: CASSYDSGSYEQFF. DNA of the CDR3: TGTGCCAGCAGTTACGACAGCGGGAGCTATGAGCAGTTCTTC.

This clonotype is judged medium-sized. The J gene is TRBJ2-7, the V gene TRBV6-2 or TRBV6-3, with 8 bases that match TRBD1. The CDR3 consists of 15 residues. The ends lost 6 bases at V and 0 bases at J; junction bases unmatched: 7. Germline assignment: CDR1 MNHEY and CDR2 SVGEGT. CDR3 sequence: CASSQDRAGSYEQYF. As DNA, the CDR3 is TGTGCCAGCAGCCAGGACAGGGCGGGCTCCTACGAGCAGTACTTC.

This CDR3 reads CASSQEGYRPVYEQYF. The DNA for the CDR3 is TGTGCCAGCAGCCAAGAGGGTTACAGACCCGTCTACGAGCAGTACTTC. The rearrangement uses TRBV3-1 and TRBJ2-7; D is unresolved. Trimming removed 0 bases at V and 3 bases at J, with 15 bases between. The CDR3 has 16 amino acids. CDR1 is LGHDT and CDR2 is YNNKEL in the germline V gene (reference sequence).

This clonotype was seen at least ten times. This chain uses TRBV9 with TRBJ1-5; a possible D gene is TRBD1 (5 bases). Trimming pared 0 bases from V and 5 bases from J, leaving 9 bases between. Germline values: CDR1 SGDLS, CDR2 YYNGEE. The length of the CDR3 is 14 residues. CDR3 nucleotide sequence: TGTGCCAGCAGCGTAGGACCACAGGATCAGCCCCAGCATTTT. This encodes CASSVGPQDQPQHF.

This clonotype was seen repeatedly, ten times or more. The chain recombines TRBV30 with TRBJ1-2; 10 positions match TRBD1. Germline CDR1 and CDR2: GTSNPN and SVGIG (reference sequence). With 3 bases clipped from V and 5 bases from J, the junction kept 9 bases outside the gene matches. CDR3 length: 15 amino acids. The CDR3: CAWRDPGQGGYGYTF. Here the CDR3 DNA reads TGTGCCTGGAGAGACCCCGGACAGGGGGGGTATGGCTACACCTTC.

This clonotype was picked up many times. This rearrangement joins TRBV20-1 to TRBJ2-3; D may be TRBD2 (6 bases). Deletions cut 6 bases from V and 1 base from J, with 11 bases between. The CDR3 covers 13 residues. CDR1 DFQATT and CDR2 SNEGSKA come from the germline V gene (reference sequence). The CDR3 loop reads CSATGTGTDTQYF. The CDR3 bases are TGCAGTGCGACCGGGACTGGCACAGATACGCAGTATTTT.

There are many counts of this clonotype. The chain is built from TRBV9 and TRBJ2-2, with TRBD1 as a possible D gene (6 bases). CDR1 is SGDLS, CDR2 YYNGEE, per germline. CDR3 length: 15 amino acids. Trimming removed 3 bases from V and 5 bases from J, with 14 bases in between. Here the CDR3 DNA reads TGTGCCAGCAGCGCCGGGACAACCCGGACCGGGGAGCTGTTTTTT. Translation: CASSAGTTRTGELFF. The full variable domain, in which reference TRBV9 and TRBJ2-2 provide the parts outside the CDR3, is DSGVTQTPKHLITATGQRVTLRCSPRSGDLSVYWYQQSLDQGLQFLIQYYNGEERAKGNILERFSAQQFPDLHSELNLSSLELGDSALYFCASSAGTTRTGELFFGEGSRLTVL.